What follows is one T cell receptor (beta chain) and its context. This entry comes from a study of blood T cell repertoires in COVID-19. Germline CDR1 is SGDLS and CDR2 is YYNGEE. The CDR3 is 16 amino acids. V gave up 0 bases and J gave up 5 bases, with 14 bases separating them. Study processing details: For nucleated cells, counts were estimated from reference gene primer amplification. TCRdb keeps only in-frame clones here, not all; method: immunoSEQ multiplex PCR. Clone size and the V and J calls come from that table; the DNA yielded D and trimming. The sample contains 450,000 to 500,000 clones, 70% to 90% of which appear only once.

The material sequenced was peripheral blood. The TCR was taken from a human donor in a cohort sampled during active COVID-19. This sequence joins TRBV9 and TRBJ2-2, with TRBD1 as a possible D gene (6 bases). The CDR3 is CASSVVGGAVTGELFF. The DNA of the CDR3 is TGTGCCAGCAGCGTAGTTGGGGGCGCGGTAACCGGGGAGCTGTTTTTT. The entire variable domain, with the rest obtained from reference TRBV9 and TRBJ2-2, is as follows: DSGVTQTPKHLITATGQRVTLRCSPRSGDLSVYWYQQSLDQGLQFLIQYYNGEERAKGNILERFSAQQFPDLHSELNLSSLELGDSALYFCASSVVGGAVTGELFFGEGSRLTVL.